These 15 T cell receptor beta chains were sequenced from one sample in a study of shared clonotypes between healthy human individuals. The table came from immunoSEQ multiplex PCR; TCRdb's copy has only in-frame clones and leaves some out. The table includes roughly 480,000 clones, about 80% detected once. The sequenced sample was PBMCs. Receptors originate from a middle-aged woman in good health. Some clones in this sample may be carry-over from other donors' samples.

The chain joins TRBV9 to TRBJ2-1; 7 bases align to TRBD1. V was pared by 3 bases and J by 7 bases, with 13 bases of the junction left unmatched. There are 16 residues in the CDR3. The germline gives CDR1 SGDLS, CDR2 YYNGEE. The CDR3 spells CASSARQGWDGNEQFF. The CDR3 DNA reads as TGTGCCAGCAGCGCCCGACAGGGTTGGGATGGAAATGAGCAGTTCTTC.

Only one count was recorded for this clone. The gene calls are TRBV27 and TRBJ1-1; no clear D gene. The CDR3 contains 15 residues. The V gene's germline CDR1 is MNHEY and CDR2 SMNVEV (reference sequence). Trimming shortened V by 8 bases and J by 0 bases, and 16 bases separated the two germline ends. The CDR3: CASLDRGSLNTEAFF. DNA of the CDR3: TGTGCCAGCCTGGATAGAGGAAGCTTGAACACTGAAGCTTTCTTT.

The chain is built from TRBV7-8 and TRBJ1-5; perhaps TRBD1 as D (6 bases). Germline V gives CDR1 SGHVS, CDR2 FQNEAQ. The CDR3 covers 18 residues. The V gene lost 5 bases and the J gene lost 4 bases, with 24 bases spanning the gap. The CDR3 loop reads CASSLGSRGPENNQPQHF. CDR3 nucleotide sequence: TGTGCCAGCAGCCTAGGGAGCAGGGGCCCGGAAAATAATCAGCCCCAGCATTTT.

This clone appeared a few times. The chain couples TRBV4-1 to TRBJ1-1, with D possibly TRBD1 on 5 matching bases. Trimming stripped 4 bases from V and 4 bases from J, with 16 bases between. The CDR3 runs to 15 residues. Germline V gene data show CDR1 as MGHRA and CDR2 as YSYEKL. CDR3 loop: CASSRVGAAFTEAFF. The CDR3 DNA sequence: TGCGCCAGCAGCCGGGTCGGGGCAGCCTTCACTGAAGCTTTCTTT.

The V and J genes are TRBV7-3 and TRBJ2-2, with 7 bases identical to TRBD1. After removal of 1 base from V and 7 bases from J, the junction contained 9 bases not matched to a gene. The CDR3 is made up of 16 amino acids. Germline loops: CDR1 SGHTA, CDR2 FQGTGA. The CDR3 protein is CASSLIPTGLSGELFF. CDR3 nucleotide sequence: TGTGCCAGCAGCTTAATCCCGACAGGGCTGAGCGGGGAGCTGTTTTTT.

The CDR3 DNA follows: TGCGCCAGCAGACGGGTAATGGGGAACAATGAGCAGTTCTTC. Encoded protein: CASRRVMGNNEQFF. This chain links TRBV5-1 with TRBJ2-1, with D unresolved. Trimming shortened V by 5 bases and J by 5 bases, and 14 bases separated the two germline ends. Per the germline V gene, CDR1 is SGHRS and CDR2 is YFSETQ. The CDR3 extends over 14 amino acids.

The chain uses TRBV20-1 and TRBJ2-1; the D is unclear. CDR3 size: 11 residues. The V gene's germline CDR1 is DFQATT and CDR2 SNEGSKA (reference sequence). Trimming pared 3 bases from V and 6 bases from J, leaving 6 bases between. The CDR3 region is CSASYLNEQFF. CDR3 nucleotides: TGCAGTGCTAGTTACCTCAATGAGCAGTTCTTC.

The chain links TRBV5-1 to TRBJ2-7, with D perhaps TRBD2 (6 bases). CDR1 is SGHRS, CDR2 YFSETQ, per germline. CDR3 length: 15 residues. Trimming cost V 4 bases and J 7 bases, with 21 bases left between them. The CDR3 is CASSPHGGALGEQYF. In DNA, the CDR3 is TGCGCCAGCAGCCCGCACGGCGGGGCGCTTGGGGAGCAGTACTTC.

The CDR3 protein is CASSISPRGFTGELFF. The CDR3 bases are TGTGCCAGCAGTATCAGCCCGAGGGGATTTACCGGGGAGCTGTTTTTT. This chain links TRBV5-6 with TRBJ2-2; D tentatively fits TRBD1 or TRBD2 (5 bases each). Germline V gene data show CDR1 as SGHDT and CDR2 as YYEEEE. The CDR3 has 16 amino acids. V lost 5 bases to trimming and J lost 5 bases, with 19 bases between them.

The chain recombines TRBV18 with TRBJ2-7; TRBD2 agrees at 11 bases. CDR3 size: 15 residues. The germline gives CDR1 KGHSH, CDR2 LQKENI. V lost 3 bases to trimming and J lost 6 bases; unmatched junction nucleotides: 7. The CDR3, as DNA: TGTGCCAGCTCACCCAATAGCGGGAGGGCCATCGAGCAGTACTTC. Translated, it gives CASSPNSGRAIEQYF.

This clone was detected ten times or more. The V call is TRBV29-1, the J call TRBJ2-7; perhaps TRBD2 as D (5 bases). Germline V gene lookup returns CDR1 SQVTM and CDR2 ANQGSEA. The CDR3 length is 12 residues. Trimming removed 6 bases from V and 0 bases from J, with 9 bases in between. The DNA for the CDR3 is TGCAGCGTGATCGGAGGCTCCTACGAGCAGTACTTC. Translated: CSVIGGSYEQYF.

Note on this clone: This sample also contains other DNA sequences that code for the same CDR3. The chain has TRBV4-3 and TRBJ1-1; TRBD1 matches at 7 bases. Germline CDR1 LGHNA, CDR2 YSLEER. Trimming at V came to 4 bases and at J to 4 bases, leaving 6 bases not matched to a gene. CDR3 size: 14 residues. The CDR3 is CASSPRQGGTEAFF. Here the CDR3 DNA reads TGCGCCAGCAGCCCTCGACAGGGAGGCACTGAAGCTTTCTTT.

The chain employs TRBV7-2 and TRBJ2-3, with TRBD1 as a possible D gene (5 bases). Trimming pared 4 bases from V and 1 base from J, leaving 6 bases between. Germline V gene lookup returns CDR1 SGHTA and CDR2 FQGNSA. This CDR3 region has 13 residues. This CDR3 is CASSSTGTDTQYF. The CDR3 nucleotides are TGTGCCAGCAGCTCGACAGGCACAGATACGCAGTATTTT.

Remarks on this clone: This sequence is one base from a far larger clone and is likely a read error. This chain links TRBV30 with TRBJ2-3; perhaps TRBD1 as D (5 bases). TRBJ1-5 explains the end of the DNA better; the J call may be wrong. This CDR3 region has 13 residues. Germline values: CDR1 GTSNPN, CDR2 SVGIG (reference sequence). The CDR3 coding sequence is TGTGCCTGGAGTGTACGGGAGACAGATACGCAGCATTTT. Protein: CAWSVRETDTQHF.

The chain joins TRBV23-1 to TRBJ1-2, with 12 bases fitting TRBD1. TRBV23-1 has ORF status, its function being uncertain. CDR3 length equals 16 residues. V lost 1 base, J lost 4 bases, and 4 bases stayed unmatched. The CDR3 DNA reads as TGCGCCAGCAGTCAATGGGACAGGGGGCGAGGCTATGGCTACACCTTC. It codes for CASSQWDRGRGYGYTF.